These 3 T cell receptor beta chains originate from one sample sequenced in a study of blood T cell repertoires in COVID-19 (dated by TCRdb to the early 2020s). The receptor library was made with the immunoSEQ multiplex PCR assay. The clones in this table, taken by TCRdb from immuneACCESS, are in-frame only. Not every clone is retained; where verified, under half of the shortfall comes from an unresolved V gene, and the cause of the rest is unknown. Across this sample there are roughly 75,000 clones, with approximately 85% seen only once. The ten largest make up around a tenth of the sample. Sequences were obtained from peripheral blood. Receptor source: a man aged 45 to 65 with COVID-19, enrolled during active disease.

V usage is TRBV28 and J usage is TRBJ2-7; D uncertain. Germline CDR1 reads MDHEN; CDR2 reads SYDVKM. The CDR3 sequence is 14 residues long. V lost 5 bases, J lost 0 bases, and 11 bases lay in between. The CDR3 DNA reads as TGTGCCAGCAGTCCCCAGACTCTCTCCTACGAGCAGTACTTC. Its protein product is CASSPQTLSYEQYF.

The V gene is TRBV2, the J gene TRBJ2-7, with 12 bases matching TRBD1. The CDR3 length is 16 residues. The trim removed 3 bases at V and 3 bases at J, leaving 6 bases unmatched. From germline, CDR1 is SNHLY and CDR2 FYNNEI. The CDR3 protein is CASSEGGQGAIYEQYF. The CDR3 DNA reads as TGTGCCAGCAGTGAGGGGGGACAGGGGGCGATCTACGAGCAGTACTTC.

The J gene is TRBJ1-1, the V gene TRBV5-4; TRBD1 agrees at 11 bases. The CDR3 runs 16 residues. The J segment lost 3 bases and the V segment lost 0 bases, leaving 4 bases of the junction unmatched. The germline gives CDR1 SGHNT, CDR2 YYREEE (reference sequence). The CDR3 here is CASSLAGQGAYTEAFF. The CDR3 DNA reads TGTGCCAGCAGCTTGGCCGGACAGGGGGCCTACACTGAAGCTTTCTTT. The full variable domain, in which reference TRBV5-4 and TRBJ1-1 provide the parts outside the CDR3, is ETGVTQSPTHLIKTRGQQVTLRCSSQSGHNTVSWYQQALGQGPQFIFQYYREEENGRGNFPPRFSGLQFPNYSSELNVNALELDDSALYLCASSLAGQGAYTEAFFGQGTRLTVV.